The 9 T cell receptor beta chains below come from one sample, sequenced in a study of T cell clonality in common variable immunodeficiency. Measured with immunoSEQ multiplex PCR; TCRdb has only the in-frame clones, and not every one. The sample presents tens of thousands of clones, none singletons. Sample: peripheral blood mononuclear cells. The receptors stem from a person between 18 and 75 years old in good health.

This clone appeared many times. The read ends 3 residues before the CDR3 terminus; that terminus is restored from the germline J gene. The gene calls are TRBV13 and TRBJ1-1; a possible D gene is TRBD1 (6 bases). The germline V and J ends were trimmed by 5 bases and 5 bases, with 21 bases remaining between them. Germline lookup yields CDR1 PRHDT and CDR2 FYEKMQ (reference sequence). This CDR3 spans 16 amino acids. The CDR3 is CASSPQGLSGSTEAFF. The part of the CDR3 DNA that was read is TGTGCCAGCAGCCCTCAGGGGTTGTCGGGGAGTACTGAA.

The sequenced CDR3 bases are TGTGCCTGGAGTGTAGCTGGACAGTACGGT. Translated, it gives CAWSVAGQYG. Given in full, the CDR3 is CAWSVAGQYGQYF. The chain has TRBV30 and TRBJ2-4, with D tentatively TRBD1 (6 bases). The CDR3 end falls 3 residues outside the read, so it is completed with the germline J gene. Germline CDR1 reads GTSNPN; CDR2 reads SVGIG (reference sequence). The CDR3 sequence is 13 residues long. Supplemented by reference TRBV30 and TRBJ2-4, the full variable domain reads SQTIHQWPATLVQPVGSPLSLECTVEGTSNPNLYWYRQAAGRGLQLLFYSVGIGQISSEVPQNLSASRPQDRQFILSSKKLLLSDSGFYLCAWSVAGQYGQYFGAGTRLSVL.

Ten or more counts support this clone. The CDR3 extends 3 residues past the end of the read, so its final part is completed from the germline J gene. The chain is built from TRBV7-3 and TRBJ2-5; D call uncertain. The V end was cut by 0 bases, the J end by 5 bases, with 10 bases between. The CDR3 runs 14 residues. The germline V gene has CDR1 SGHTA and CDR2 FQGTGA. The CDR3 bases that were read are TGTGCCAGCAGCTTAACGGCGTGGGCGGAGACC. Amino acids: CASSLTAWAET. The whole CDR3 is CASSLTAWAETQYF. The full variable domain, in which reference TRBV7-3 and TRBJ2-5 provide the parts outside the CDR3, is GAGVSQTPSNKVTEKGKYVELRCDPISGHTALYWYRQSLGQGPEFLIYFQGTGAADDSGLPNDRFFAVRPEGSVSTLKIQRTERGDSAVYLCASSLTAWAETQYFGPGTRLLVL.

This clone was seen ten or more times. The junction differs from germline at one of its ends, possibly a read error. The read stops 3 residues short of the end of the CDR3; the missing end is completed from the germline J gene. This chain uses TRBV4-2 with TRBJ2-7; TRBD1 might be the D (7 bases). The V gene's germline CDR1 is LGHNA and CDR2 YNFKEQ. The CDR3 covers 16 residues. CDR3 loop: CASSQDPAGGGDEQYF. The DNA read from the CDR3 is TGCGCCAGCAGCCAAGATCCCGCAGGGGGAGGAGACGAG.

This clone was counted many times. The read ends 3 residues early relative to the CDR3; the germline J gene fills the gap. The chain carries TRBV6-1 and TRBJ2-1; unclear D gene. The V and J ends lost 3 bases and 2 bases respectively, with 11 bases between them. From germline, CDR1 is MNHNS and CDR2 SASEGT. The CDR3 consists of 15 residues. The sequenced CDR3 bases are TGTGCCAGCAGTGAGCTGGGTAGCACCTACAATGAG. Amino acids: CASSELGSTYNE. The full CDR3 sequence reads CASSELGSTYNEQFF.

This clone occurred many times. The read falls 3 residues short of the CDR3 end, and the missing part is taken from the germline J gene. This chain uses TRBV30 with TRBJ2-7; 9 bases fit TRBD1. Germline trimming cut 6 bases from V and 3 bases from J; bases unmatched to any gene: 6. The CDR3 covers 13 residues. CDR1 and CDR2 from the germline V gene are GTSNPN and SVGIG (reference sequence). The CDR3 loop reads CACSRDRDYEQYF. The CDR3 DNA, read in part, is TGTGCCTGCTCCCGGGACAGGGACTACGAG.

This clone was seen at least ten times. The CDR3 DNA, read in part, is TGTGCCAGCAGCTTAGAGGGGGCACGGAACACTGAA. Protein sequence: CASSLEGARNTE. The full CDR3 is CASSLEGARNTEAFF. The genes are TRBV11-2 and TRBJ1-1; D may be TRBD1 (6 bases). The DNA ends 3 residues before the CDR3 does, and the rest of the CDR3 is filled in from the germline J gene. CDR1 and CDR2 (germline): SGHAT, FQNNGV. The CDR3 runs to 15 residues. V was clipped by 0 bases and J by 1 base, with 9 bases between them.

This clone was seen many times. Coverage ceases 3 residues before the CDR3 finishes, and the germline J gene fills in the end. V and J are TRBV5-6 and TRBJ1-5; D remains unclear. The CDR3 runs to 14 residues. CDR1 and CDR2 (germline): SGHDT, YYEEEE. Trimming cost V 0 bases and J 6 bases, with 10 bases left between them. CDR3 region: CASSLGGYSQPQHF. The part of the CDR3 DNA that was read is TGTGCCAGCAGCTTGGGAGGGTACAGTCAGCCC.

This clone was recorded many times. The CDR3 bases that were read are TGTGCCAGCAGTGAATCTGGGACAGGTGCCTACGAG. Amino acids: CASSESGTGAYE. The entire CDR3 protein is CASSESGTGAYEQYF. The gene calls are TRBV2 and TRBJ2-7; 8 nucleotides line up with TRBD1. The read terminates 3 residues before the CDR3 end, so the remaining end is supplied by the germline J gene. V lost 2 bases and J lost 2; bases outside the gene matches: 5. In germline, CDR1 is SNHLY, CDR2 FYNNEI. This CDR3 has 15 residues.